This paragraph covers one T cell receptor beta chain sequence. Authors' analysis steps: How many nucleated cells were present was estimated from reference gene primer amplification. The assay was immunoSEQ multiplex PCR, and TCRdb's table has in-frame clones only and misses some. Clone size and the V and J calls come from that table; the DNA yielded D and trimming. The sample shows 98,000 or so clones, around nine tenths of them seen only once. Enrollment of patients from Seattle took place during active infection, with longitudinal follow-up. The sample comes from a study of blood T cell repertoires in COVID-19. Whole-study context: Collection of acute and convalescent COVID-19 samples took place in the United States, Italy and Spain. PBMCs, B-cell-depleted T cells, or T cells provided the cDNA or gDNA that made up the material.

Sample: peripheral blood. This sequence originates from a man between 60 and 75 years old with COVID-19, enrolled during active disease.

The CDR3 DNA is TGTGCCAGCTCACTTACGGGACTAGGTGACTACGAGCAGTACTTC. It encodes CASSLTGLGDYEQYF. The rearrangement joins TRBV18 to TRBJ2-7; 8 positions match TRBD2. The CDR3 spans 15 residues. Germline V gene sequence: CDR1 KGHSH, CDR2 LQKENI. J was trimmed by 3 bases and V by 4 bases; bases with no gene match: 8.